This T cell receptor (beta chain) originates from a study of control samples from healthy donors and cancer patients. The CDR3 contains 17 residues. The V gene lost 5 bases and the J gene lost 0 bases, with 21 bases spanning the gap. Per the germline V gene, CDR1 is SGHDT and CDR2 is YYEEEE. Profiled with immunoSEQ multiplex PCR; TCRdb holds only in-frame clones, not every one. The sample lists some 410,000 clones, over 75% occurring once. The source material was PBMCs. The genes are TRBV5-6 and TRBJ2-7; D tentatively fits TRBD1 or TRBD2 (5 bases each). This clonotype was sampled from a man aged 40-49 years with head and neck cancer. In nucleotides, the CDR3 is TGTGCCAGCAGGTACGCCCGTCGGGGCACAAGCTCCTACGAGCAGTACTTC. Its protein product is CASRYARRGTSSYEQYF.